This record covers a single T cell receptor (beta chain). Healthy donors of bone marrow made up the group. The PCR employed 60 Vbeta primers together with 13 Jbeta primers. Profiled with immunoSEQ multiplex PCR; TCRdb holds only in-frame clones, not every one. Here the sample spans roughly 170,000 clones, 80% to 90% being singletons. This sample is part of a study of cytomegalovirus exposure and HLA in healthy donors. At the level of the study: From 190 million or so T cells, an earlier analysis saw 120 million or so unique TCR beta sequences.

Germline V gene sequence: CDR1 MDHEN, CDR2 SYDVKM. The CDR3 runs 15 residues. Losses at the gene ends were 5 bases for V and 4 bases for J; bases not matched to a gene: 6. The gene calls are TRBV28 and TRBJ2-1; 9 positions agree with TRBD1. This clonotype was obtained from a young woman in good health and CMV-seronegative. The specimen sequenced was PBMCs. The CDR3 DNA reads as TGTGCCAGCAGTGGCTCCGGGACAGGGTACAATGAGCAGTTCTTC. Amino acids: CASSGSGTGYNEQFF.